This T cell receptor (beta chain) was captured by sequencing in a study of blood T cell repertoires in COVID-19. Enrolment of Seattle patients took place during active infection, and they were followed longitudinally. Here immunoSEQ multiplex PCR was the method, and the copy in TCRdb shows in-frame clones only, minus some. The table has about 170,000 clones, just under 85% seen once. Germline CDR1 reads GTSNPN; CDR2 reads SVGIG (reference sequence). V gave up 1 base and J gave up 1 base, with 4 bases separating them. CDR3 length: 13 residues. The chain links TRBV30 to TRBJ2-2; no firm D call. This TCR was recovered from an elderly woman with COVID-19, enrolled during active disease. Sequencing was carried out using peripheral blood. The CDR3 loop reads CAWSARNTGELFF. CDR3 in DNA: TGTGCCTGGAGTGCCAGGAACACCGGGGAGCTGTTTTTT.